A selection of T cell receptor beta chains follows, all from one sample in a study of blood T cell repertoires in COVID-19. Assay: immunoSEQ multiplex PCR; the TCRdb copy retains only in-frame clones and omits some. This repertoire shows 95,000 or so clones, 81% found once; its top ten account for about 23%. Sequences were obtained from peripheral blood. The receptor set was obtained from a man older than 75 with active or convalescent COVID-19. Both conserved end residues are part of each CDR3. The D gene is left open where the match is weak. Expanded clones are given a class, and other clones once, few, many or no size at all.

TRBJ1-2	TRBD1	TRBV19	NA	CASSIRGQEGYTF	TGTGCCAGTAGTATACGAGGACAGGAGGGCTACACCTTC
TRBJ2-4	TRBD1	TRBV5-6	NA	CASSPVDRGQNIQYF	TGTGCCAGCAGCCCGGTCGACAGGGGGCAAAACATTCAGTACTTC
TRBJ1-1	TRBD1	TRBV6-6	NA	CASSTPGQGNTEAFF	TGTGCCAGCAGTACCCCGGGACAGGGGAACACTGAAGCTTTCTTT
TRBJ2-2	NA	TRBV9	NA	CASSVGPPSGGTNTGELFF	TGTGCCAGCAGCGTAGGGCCCCCCTCTGGGGGGACGAACACCGGGGAGCTGTTTTTT
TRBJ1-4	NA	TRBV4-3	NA	CASSQDQRNSEGEKLFF	TGCGCCAGCAGCCAAGATCAGAGGAACTCCGAGGGAGAAAAACTGTTTTTT
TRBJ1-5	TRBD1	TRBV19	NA	CASSTTGGSNQPQHF	TGTGCCAGTAGTACGACAGGGGGAAGCAATCAGCCCCAGCATTTT
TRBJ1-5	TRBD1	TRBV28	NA	CASSFSPGQGARVTNQPQHF	TGTGCCAGCAGTTTCTCCCCGGGACAGGGGGCGCGGGTTACTAATCAGCCCCAGCATTTT
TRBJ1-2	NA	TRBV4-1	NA	CASSQDGTGNGYTF	TGCGCCAGCAGCCAAGATGGTACAGGGAACGGCTACACCTTC
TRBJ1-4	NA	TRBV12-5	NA	CASGLLDEKLFF	TGTGCTAGTGGGCTCTTAGATGAAAAACTGTTTTTT
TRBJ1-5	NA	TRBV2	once	CASREAPNQPQHF	TGTGCCAGCAGGGAGGCCCCCAATCAGCCCCAGCATTTT
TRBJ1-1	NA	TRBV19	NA	CASSRVLADTEAFF	TGTGCCAGTAGCCGCGTACTGGCGGACACTGAAGCTTTCTTT
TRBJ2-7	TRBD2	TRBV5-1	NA	CASSRGTSGSYEQYF	TGCGCCAGCAGCAGGGGGACTAGCGGATCCTACGAGCAGTACTTC
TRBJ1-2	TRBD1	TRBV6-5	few	CASSYSPPGQGVGYTF	TGTGCCAGCAGTTACTCCCCTCCAGGACAGGGGGTTGGCTACACCTTC
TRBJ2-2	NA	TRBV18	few	CASSPPRVGELFF	TGTGCCAGCTCACCTCCCCGAGTCGGGGAGCTGTTTTTT
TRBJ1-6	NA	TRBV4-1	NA	CASSQAPRSGRDSPLHF	TGCGCCAGCAGCCAAGCCCCCCGATCAGGTAGAGATTCACCCCTCCACTTT
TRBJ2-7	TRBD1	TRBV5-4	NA	CASSRGTGANTYEQYF	TGTGCCAGCAGCCGTGGGACAGGGGCGAACACCTACGAGCAGTACTTC
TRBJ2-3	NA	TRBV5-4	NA	CASSLRGGADTQYF	TGTGCCAGCAGCCTGAGGGGGGGGGCAGATACGCAGTATTTT
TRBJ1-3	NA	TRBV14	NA	CASSQVVSYPGNTIYF	TGTGCCAGCAGCCAAGTTGTGAGTTATCCTGGAAACACCATATATTTT
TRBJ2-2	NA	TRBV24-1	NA	CATSDLRGKTGELFF	TGTGCCACCAGTGATTTGAGGGGGAAAACCGGGGAGCTGTTTTTT
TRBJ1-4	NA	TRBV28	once	CASSPPGVGKLFF	TGTGCCAGCAGCCCCCCAGGGGTGGGGAAACTGTTTTTT
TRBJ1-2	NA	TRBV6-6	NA	CASSYSSGPFNYGYTF	TGTGCCAGCAGTTACTCTTCGGGTCCCTTTAACTATGGCTACACCTTC
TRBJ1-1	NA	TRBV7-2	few	CASSSPLTEAFF	TGTGCCAGCAGCTCTCCCCTCACTGAAGCTTTCTTT
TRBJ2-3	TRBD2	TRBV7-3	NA	CASSSRLAGATAQYF	TGTGCCAGCAGCTCCAGACTAGCGGGGGCCACTGCGCAGTATTTT
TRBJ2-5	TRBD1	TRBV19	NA	CASRDREQETQYF	TGTGCCAGTAGGGACAGGGAACAAGAGACCCAGTACTTC
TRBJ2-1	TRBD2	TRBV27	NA	CASSPQTSGAVSSYNEQFF	TGTGCCAGCAGTCCTCAGACTAGCGGGGCTGTGAGCTCCTACAATGAGCAGTTCTTC
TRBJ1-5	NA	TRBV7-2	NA	CASSQHSLNLHF	TGTGCCAGCAGCCAACACAGTCTCAATTTGCATTTT
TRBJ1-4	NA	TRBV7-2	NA	CASSSDSATNEKLFF	TGTGCCAGCAGCTCCGACTCTGCAACTAATGAAAAACTGTTTTTT
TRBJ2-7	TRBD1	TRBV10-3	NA	CAISAQDRAYEQYF	TGTGCCATCAGTGCCCAGGACAGGGCGTACGAGCAGTACTTC
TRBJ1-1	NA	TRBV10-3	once	CAISESGETEAFF	TGTGCCATCAGTGAGTCAGGGGAAACTGAAGCTTTCTTT
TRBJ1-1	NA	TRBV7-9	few	CASSLGGQNTEAFF	TGTGCCAGCAGCTTAGGTGGACAGAACACTGAAGCTTTCTTT
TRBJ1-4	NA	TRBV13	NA	CASSLVVGTRNEKLFF	TGTGCCAGCAGCTTAGTTGTAGGTACGAGGAATGAAAAACTGTTTTTT
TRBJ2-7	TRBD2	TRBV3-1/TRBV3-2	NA	CASSLGTTQEQYF	TGTGCCAGCAGCCTCGGGACTACCCAGGAGCAGTACTTC
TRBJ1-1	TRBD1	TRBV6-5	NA	CASRGVDRGITEAFF	TGTGCCAGCAGGGGGGTCGACAGGGGGATTACTGAAGCTTTCTTT
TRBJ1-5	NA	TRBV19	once	CASSILSSNQPQHF	TGTGCCAGTAGTATTCTCAGTAGCAATCAGCCCCAGCATTTT
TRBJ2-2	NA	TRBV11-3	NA	CASRGGQSGTGELFF	TGTGCCAGCAGGGGGGGACAGTCAGGCACCGGGGAGCTGTTTTTT
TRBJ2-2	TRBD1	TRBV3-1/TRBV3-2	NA	CASSQSVVRQGYTGELFF	TGTGCCAGCAGCCAAAGTGTAGTGCGACAGGGCTACACCGGGGAGCTGTTTTTT